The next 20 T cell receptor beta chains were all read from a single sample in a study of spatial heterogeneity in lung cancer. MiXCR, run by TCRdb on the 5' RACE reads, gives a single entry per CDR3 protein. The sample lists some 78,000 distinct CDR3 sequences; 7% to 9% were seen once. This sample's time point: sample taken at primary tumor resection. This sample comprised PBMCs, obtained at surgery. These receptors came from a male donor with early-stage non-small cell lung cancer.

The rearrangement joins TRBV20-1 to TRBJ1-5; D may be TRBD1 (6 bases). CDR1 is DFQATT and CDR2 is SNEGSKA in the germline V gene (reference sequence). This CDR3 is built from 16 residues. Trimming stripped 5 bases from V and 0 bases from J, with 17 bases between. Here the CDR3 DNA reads TGCAGTGCTCGCCGGGGGGGGCTCAATAGCAATCAGCCCCAGCATTTT. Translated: CSARRGGLNSNQPQHF.

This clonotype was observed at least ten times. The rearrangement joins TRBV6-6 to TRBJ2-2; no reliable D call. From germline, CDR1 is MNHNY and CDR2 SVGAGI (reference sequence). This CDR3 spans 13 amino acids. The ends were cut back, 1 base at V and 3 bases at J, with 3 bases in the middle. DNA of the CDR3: TGTGCCAGCAGTTACTTGTACACCGGGGAGCTGTTTTTT. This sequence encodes CASSYLYTGELFF.

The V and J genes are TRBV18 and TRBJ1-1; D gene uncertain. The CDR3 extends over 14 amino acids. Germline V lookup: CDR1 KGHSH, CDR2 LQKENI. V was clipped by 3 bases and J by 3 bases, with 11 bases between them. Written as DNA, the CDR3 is TGTGCCAGCTCACCGTTAACGGTAGACACTGAAGCTTTCTTT. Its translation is CASSPLTVDTEAFF.

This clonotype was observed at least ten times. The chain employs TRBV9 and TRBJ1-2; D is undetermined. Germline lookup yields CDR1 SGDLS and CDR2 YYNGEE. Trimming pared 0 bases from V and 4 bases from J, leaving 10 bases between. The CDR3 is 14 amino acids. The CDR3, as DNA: TGTGCCAGCAGCGTAGTGCCACGAGGCTATGGCTACACCTTC. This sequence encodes CASSVVPRGYGYTF. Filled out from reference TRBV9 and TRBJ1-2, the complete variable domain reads DSGVTQTPKHLITATGQRVTLRCSPRSGDLSVYWYQQSLDQGLQFLIQYYNGEERAKGNILERFSAQQFPDLHSELNLSSLELGDSALYFCASSVVPRGYGYTFGSGTRLTVV.

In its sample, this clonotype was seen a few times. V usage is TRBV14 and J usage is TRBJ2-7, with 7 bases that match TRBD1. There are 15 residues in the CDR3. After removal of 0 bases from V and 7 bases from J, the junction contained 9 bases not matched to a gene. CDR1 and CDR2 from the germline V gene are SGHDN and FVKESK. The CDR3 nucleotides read TGTGCCAGCAGCCAAGAGAACAGGGGAGATCTAGAGCAGTACTTC. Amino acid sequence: CASSQENRGDLEQYF.

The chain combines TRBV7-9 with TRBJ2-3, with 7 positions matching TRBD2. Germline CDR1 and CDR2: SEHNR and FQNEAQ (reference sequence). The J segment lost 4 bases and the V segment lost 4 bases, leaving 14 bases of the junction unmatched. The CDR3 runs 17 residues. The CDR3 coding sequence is TGTGCCAGCAGCTCATTCAAGGGGAGGGATGTAGCAGATACGCAGTATTTT. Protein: CASSSFKGRDVADTQYF.

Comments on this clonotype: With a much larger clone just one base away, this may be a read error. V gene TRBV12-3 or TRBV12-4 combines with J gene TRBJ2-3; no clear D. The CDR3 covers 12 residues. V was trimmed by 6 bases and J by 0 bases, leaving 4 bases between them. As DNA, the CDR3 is TGTGCCAGCAGGGCCAGCACAGATACGCAGTATTTT. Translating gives CASRASTDTQYF.

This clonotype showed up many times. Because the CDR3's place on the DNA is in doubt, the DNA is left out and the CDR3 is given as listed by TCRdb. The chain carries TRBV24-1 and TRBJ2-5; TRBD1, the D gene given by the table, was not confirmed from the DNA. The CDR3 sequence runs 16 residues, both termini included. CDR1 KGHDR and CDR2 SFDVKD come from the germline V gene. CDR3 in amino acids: CATSDFAAGARETQHF.

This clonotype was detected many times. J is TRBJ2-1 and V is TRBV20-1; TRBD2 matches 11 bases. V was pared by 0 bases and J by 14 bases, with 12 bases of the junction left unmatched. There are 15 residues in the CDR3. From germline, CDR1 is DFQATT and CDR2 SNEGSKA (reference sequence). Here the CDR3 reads CSARDHRLAGGAEFF. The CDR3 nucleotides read TGCAGTGCTAGAGATCATCGGCTAGCGGGAGGCGCGGAGTTCTTC.

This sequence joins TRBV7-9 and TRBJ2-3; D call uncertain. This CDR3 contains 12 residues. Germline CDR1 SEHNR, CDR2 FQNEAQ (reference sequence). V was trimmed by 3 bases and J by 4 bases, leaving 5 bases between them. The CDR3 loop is CASSFDADTQYF. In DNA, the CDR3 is TGTGCCAGCAGCTTCGACGCAGATACGCAGTATTTT.

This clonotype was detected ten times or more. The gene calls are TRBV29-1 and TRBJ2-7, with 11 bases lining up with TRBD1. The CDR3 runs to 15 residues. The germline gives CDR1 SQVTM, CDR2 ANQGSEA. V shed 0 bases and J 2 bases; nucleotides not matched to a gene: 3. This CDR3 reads CSVEDRGQGAYEQYF. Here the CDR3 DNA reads TGCAGCGTTGAAGATAGGGGACAGGGGGCCTACGAGCAGTACTTC.

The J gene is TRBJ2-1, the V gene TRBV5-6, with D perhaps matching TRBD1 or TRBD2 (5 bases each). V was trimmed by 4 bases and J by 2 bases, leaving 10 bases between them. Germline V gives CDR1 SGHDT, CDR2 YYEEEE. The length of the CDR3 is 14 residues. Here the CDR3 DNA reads TGTGCCAGCAGCAAGACGGGGCCCTACAATGAGCAGTTCTTC. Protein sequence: CASSKTGPYNEQFF. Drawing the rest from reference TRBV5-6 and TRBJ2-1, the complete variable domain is DAGVTQSPTHLIKTRGQQVTLRCSPKSGHDTVSWYQQALGQGPQFIFQYYEEEERQRGNFPDRFSGHQFPNYSSELNVNALLLGDSALYLCASSKTGPYNEQFFGPGTRLTVL.

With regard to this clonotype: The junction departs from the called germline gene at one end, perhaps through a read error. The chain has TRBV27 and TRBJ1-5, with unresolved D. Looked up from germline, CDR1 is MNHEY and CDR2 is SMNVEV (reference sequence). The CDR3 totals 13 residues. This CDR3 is CASSFRGSQPQHF. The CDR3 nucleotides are TGCGCCAGCAGTTTCCGAGGGAGTCAGCCCCAGCATTTT.

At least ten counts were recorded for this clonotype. The CDR3 DNA sequence: TGCAGTGCTGGGGGACAGGACAACACCGGGGAGCTGTTTTTT. It is translated as CSAGGQDNTGELFF. This sequence joins TRBV20-1 and TRBJ2-2, with 8 positions matching TRBD1. V shed 5 bases, J shed 2 bases, and the junction held 4 bases outside the gene matches. Germline assignment: CDR1 DFQATT and CDR2 SNEGSKA (reference sequence). CDR3 size: 14 residues.

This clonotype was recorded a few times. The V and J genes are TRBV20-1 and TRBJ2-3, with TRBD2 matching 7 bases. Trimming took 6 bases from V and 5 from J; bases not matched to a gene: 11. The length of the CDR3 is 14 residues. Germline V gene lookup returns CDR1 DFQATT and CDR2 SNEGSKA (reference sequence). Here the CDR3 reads CSAPPSGRGDTQYF. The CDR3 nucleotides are TGCAGTGCCCCCCCTAGCGGAAGGGGAGATACGCAGTATTTT.

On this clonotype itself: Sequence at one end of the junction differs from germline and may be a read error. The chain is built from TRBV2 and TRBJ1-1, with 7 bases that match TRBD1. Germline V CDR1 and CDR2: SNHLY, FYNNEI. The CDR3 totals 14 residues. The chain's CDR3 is CVSFSLQGITEAFF. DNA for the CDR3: TGTGTCAGCTTTTCACTACAGGGGATCACTGAAGCTTTCTTT. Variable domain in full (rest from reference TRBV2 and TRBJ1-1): EPEVTQTPSHQVTQMGQEVILRCVPISNHLYFYWYRQILGQKVEFLVSFYNNEISEKSEIFDDQFSVERPDGSNFTLKIRSTKLEDSAMYFCVSFSLQGITEAFFGQGTRLTVV.

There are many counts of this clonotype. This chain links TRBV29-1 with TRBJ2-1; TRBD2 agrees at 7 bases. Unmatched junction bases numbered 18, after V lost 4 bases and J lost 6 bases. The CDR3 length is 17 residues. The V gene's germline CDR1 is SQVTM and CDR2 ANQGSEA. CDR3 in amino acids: CSVVGLAEALSINEQFF. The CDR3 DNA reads TGCAGCGTTGTAGGGCTAGCGGAAGCTCTCTCTATCAATGAGCAGTTCTTC.

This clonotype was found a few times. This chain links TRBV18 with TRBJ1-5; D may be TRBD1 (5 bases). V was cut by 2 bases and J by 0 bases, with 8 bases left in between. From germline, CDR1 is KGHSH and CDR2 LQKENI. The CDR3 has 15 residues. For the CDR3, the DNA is TGTGCCAGCTCACCAGGGGGAACTAGCAATCAGCCCCAGCATTTT. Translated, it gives CASSPGGTSNQPQHF.

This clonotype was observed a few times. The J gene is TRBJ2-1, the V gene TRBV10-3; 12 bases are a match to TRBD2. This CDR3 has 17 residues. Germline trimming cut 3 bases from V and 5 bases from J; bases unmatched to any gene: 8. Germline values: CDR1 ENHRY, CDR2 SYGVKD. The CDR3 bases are TGTGCCATCAGTGACCCTTCGACTAGCGGGGGAAACAATGAGCAGTTCTTC. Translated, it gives CAISDPSTSGGNNEQFF.

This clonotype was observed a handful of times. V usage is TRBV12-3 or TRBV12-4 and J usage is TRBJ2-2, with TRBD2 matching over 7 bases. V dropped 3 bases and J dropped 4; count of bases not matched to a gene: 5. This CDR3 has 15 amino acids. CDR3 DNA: TGTGCCAGCAGTTTCTCAGCGGGATCCACCGGGGAGCTGTTTTTT. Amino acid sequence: CASSFSAGSTGELFF.